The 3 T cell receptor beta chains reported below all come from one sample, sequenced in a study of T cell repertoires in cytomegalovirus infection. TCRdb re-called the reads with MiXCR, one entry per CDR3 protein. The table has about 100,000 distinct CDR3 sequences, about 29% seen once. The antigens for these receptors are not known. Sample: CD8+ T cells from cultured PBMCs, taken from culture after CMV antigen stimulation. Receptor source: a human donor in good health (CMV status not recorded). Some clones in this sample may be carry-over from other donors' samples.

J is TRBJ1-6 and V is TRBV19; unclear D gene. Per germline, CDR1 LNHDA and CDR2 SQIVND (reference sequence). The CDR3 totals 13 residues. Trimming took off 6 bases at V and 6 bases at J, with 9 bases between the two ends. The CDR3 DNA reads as TGTGCCAGTAGCCGGGAGACTAATTCACCCCTCCACTTT. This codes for CASSRETNSPLHF.

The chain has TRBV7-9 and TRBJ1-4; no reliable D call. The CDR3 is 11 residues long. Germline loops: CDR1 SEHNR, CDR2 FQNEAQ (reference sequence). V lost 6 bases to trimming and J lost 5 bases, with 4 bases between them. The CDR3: CASRSNEKLFF. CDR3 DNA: TGTGCCAGCAGGTCAAATGAAAAACTGTTTTTT.

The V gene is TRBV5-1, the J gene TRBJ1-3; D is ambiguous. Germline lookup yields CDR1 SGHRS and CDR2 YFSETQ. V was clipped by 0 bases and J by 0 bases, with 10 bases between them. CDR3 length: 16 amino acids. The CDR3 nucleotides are TGCGCCAGCAGCTTGGAAGGGATATTCTCTGGAAACACCATATATTTT. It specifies CASSLEGIFSGNTIYF.